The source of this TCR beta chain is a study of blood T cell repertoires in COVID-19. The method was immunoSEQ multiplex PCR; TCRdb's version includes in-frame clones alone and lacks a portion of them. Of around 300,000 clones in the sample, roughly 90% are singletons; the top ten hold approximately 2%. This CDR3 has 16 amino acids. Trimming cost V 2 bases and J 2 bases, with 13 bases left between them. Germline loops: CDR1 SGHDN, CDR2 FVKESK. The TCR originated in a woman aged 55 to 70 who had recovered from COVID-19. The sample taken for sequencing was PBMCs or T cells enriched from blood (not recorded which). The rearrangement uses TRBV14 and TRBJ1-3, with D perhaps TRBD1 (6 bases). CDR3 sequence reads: CASSQRGQRTGNTIYF. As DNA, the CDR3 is TGTGCCAGCAGCCAACGAGGACAGAGGACTGGAAACACCATATATTTT. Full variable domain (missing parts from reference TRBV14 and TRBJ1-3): EAGVTQFPSHSVIEKGQTVTLRCDPISGHDNLYWYRRVMGKEIKFLLHFVKESKQDESGMPNNRFLAERTGGTYSTLKVQPAELEDSGVYFCASSQRGQRTGNTIYFGEGSWLTVV.